This TCR beta chain was recovered during a study of cytomegalovirus exposure and HLA in healthy donors. After removal of 2 bases from V and 1 base from J, the junction contained 4 bases not matched to a gene. The CDR3 totals 16 residues. Per the germline V gene, CDR1 is SGHDT and CDR2 is YYEEEE. A multiplex PCR was run with 60 Vbeta primers and 13 Jbeta primers. Using immunoSEQ multiplex PCR, the repertoire was profiled, and TCRdb retains in-frame clones only, with some absent. The sample holds 70,000 to 75,000 clones; 72% are singletons and the top ten take 9% to 13%. This TCR derives from a woman aged 40 to 55 in good health and CMV-seropositive. The chain carries TRBV5-6 and TRBJ2-3; 10 positions match TRBD2. Source material: PBMCs. In DNA form, the CDR3 reads TGTGCCAGCAGCTTTCGGACTAGCGGTCGCACAGATACGCAGTATTTT. This translates into CASSFRTSGRTDTQYF.